Listed below are T cell receptor beta chains from one sample, sequenced in a study of blood T cell repertoires in COVID-19. Profiled with immunoSEQ multiplex PCR; TCRdb holds only in-frame clones, not every one. The table has 200,000 to 250,000 clones, approximately 86% seen once. Sequenced material: peripheral blood. These TCRs come from an elderly woman with acute or convalescent COVID-19. The CDR3 runs from the conserved cysteine through the conserved F or W. D genes are given only for firm matches. Size values are once, few and many counts, or a class for expanded clones, and some rows have none.

j_gene	abundance	v_gene	d_gene	CDR3nt	CDR3aa
TRBJ1-1	once	TRBV6-6	.	TGTGCCAGCAGCTCCCGGGACTCGATGTGGACTGAAGCTTTCTTT	CASSSRDSMWTEAFF
TRBJ1-2	.	TRBV7-9	.	TGTGCCAGCAGCTTACGTTCCGTTAGAGTTGGCTACACCTTC	CASSLRSVRVGYTF
TRBJ1-1	.	TRBV28	TRBD1	TGTGCCAGCAGTGGACAGGCACCTTTGAACACTGAAGCTTTCTTT	CASSGQAPLNTEAFF
TRBJ2-2	.	TRBV28	TRBD1	TGTGCCAGCAGTTTAAACAGGGGGTGGACCACCGGGGAGCTGTTTTTT	CASSLNRGWTTGELFF
TRBJ1-1	.	TRBV18	TRBD1	TGTGCCAGCTCACGGGACAGCGAAGACACTGAAGCTTTCTTT	CASSRDSEDTEAFF
TRBJ1-2	few	TRBV4-2	TRBD1	TGTGCCAGCAGCCCCGCAGGACAGGGGACAAACGGCTACACCTTC	CASSPAGQGTNGYTF
TRBJ1-2	.	TRBV18	TRBD1	TGTGCCAGCTCACCCCTAGACAGGGACTATGGCTACACCTTC	CASSPLDRDYGYTF
TRBJ1-1	.	TRBV6-5	TRBD1	TGTGCCAGCAGTTACGCCAGACAGGGTGGCACTGAAGCTTTCTTT	CASSYARQGGTEAFF
TRBJ1-1	.	TRBV6-5	.	TGTGCCTCCCGGGGGGGATCGAACACTGAAGCTTTCTTT	CASRGGSNTEAFF
TRBJ2-2	.	TRBV4-2	.	TGTGCCAGCAGCCAAGATCGGACTGGGGAGCTGTTTTTT	CASSQDRTGELFF
TRBJ2-7	.	TRBV18	TRBD1	TGTGCCAGCTCACCACCTGTGACAGGGGAATACGAGCAGTACTTC	CASSPPVTGEYEQYF
TRBJ2-7	few	TRBV12-3/TRBV12-4	TRBD1	TGTGCCAGCAGGGCAGGGGACAGCGGCGAGCAGTACTTC	CASRAGDSGEQYF
TRBJ2-1	.	TRBV7-6	.	TGTGCCAGCAGCTATGGGGGAATGGGGGGATTCTACAATGAGCAGTTCTTC	CASSYGGMGGFYNEQFF
TRBJ1-2	.	TRBV15	.	TGTGCCACCAGCAGAGATGGGCTCGGAAATGGCTACACCTTC	CATSRDGLGNGYTF
TRBJ1-5	once	TRBV19	TRBD1	TGTGCCAGTAGTACGGGACAGGGGTATTATCAGCCCCAGCATTTT	CASSTGQGYYQPQHF
TRBJ1-1	.	TRBV7-2	.	TGTGCCAGCAGCTCCGGCGGGCGGGGGACGACTGAAGCTTTCTTT	CASSSGGRGTTEAFF
TRBJ1-5	few	TRBV2	.	TGTGCCAGCACCTCACAGGGAACGGAACAGCCCCAGCATTTT	CASTSQGTEQPQHF
TRBJ2-1	.	TRBV5-1	.	TGCGCCAGCAGCTCCACAGGCTCCTACAATGAGCAGTTCTTC	CASSSTGSYNEQFF
TRBJ1-4	.	TRBV6-6	.	TGTGCCAGCAGGGGGACACCGAATGAAAAACTGTTTTTT	CASRGTPNEKLFF
TRBJ2-3	.	TRBV2	TRBD2	TGTGCCAGCAGTCCAGGACTAGTCCGCACAGATACGCAGTATTTT	CASSPGLVRTDTQYF